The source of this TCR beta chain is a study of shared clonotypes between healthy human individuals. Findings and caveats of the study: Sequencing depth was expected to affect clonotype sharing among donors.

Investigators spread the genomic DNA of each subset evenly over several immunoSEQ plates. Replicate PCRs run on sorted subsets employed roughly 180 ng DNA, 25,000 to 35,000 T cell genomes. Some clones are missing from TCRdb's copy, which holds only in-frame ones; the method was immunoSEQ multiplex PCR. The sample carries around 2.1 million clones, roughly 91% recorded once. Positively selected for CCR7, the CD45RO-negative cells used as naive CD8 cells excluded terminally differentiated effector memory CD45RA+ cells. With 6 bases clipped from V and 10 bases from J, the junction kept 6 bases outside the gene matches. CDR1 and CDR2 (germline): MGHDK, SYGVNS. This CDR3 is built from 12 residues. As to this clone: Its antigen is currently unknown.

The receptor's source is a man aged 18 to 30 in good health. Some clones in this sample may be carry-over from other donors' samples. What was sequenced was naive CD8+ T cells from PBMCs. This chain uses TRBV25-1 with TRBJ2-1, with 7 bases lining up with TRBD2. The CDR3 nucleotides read TGTGCCAGCAGCATTAGCGGGCCCGAGCAGTTCTTC. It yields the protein CASSISGPEQFF. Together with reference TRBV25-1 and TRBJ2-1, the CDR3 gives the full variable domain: EADIYQTPRYLVIGTGKKITLECSQTMGHDKMYWYQQDPGMELHLIHYSYGVNSTEKGDLSSESTVSRIRTEHFPLTLESARPSHTSQYLCASSISGPEQFFGPGTRLTVL.